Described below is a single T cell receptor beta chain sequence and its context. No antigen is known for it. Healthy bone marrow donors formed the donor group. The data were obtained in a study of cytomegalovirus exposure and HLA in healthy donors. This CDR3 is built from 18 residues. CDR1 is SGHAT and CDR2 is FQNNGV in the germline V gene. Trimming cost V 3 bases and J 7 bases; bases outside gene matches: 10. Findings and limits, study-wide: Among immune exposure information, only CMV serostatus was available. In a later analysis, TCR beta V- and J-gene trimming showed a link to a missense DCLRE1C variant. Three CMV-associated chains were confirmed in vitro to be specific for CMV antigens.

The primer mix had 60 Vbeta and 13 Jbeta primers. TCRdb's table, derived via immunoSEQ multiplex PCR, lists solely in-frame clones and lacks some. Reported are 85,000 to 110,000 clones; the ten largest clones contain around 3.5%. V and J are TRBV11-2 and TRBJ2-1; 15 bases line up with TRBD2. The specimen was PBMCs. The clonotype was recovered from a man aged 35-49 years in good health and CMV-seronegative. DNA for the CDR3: TGTGCCAGCAGCTTTGGGAGGAGGACTAGCGGGAGGGTAAATGAGCAGTTCTTC. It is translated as CASSFGRRTSGRVNEQFF.